Below, 13 T cell receptor beta chains from the same sample are listed, as sequenced in a study of blood T cell repertoires in COVID-19. Produced via immunoSEQ multiplex PCR; TCRdb's table is partial and in-frame only. The table shows about 100,000 clones, with more than 85% occurring only once. Sequences were obtained from peripheral blood. These TCRs come from a human donor in a cohort sampled during active COVID-19.

The chain has TRBV6-1 and TRBJ1-6, with 7 bases matching TRBD1. V lost 1 base, J lost 6 bases, and 6 bases stayed unmatched. The CDR3 has 16 amino acids. Looked up from germline, CDR1 is MNHNS and CDR2 is SASEGT. The CDR3 DNA reads TGTGCCAGCAGTGAAGACAGGGGACCCGGTAATTCACCCCTCCACTTT. Its translation is CASSEDRGPGNSPLHF.

CDR3 coding DNA: TGTGCCAGCAGCTGGGAGAGAAATCAGCCCCAGCATTTT. Protein product: CASSWERNQPQHF. The V and J genes are TRBV5-4 and TRBJ1-5; unclear D gene. This CDR3 has 13 residues. Per germline, CDR1 SGHNT and CDR2 YYREEE (reference sequence). V shed 3 bases and J shed 4 bases, with 8 bases lying between them.

V gene TRBV6-1 combines with J gene TRBJ1-2; tentative D call: TRBD1 (5 bases). This CDR3 is built from 14 residues. CDR1 MNHNS and CDR2 SASEGT come from the germline V gene. V lost 3 bases and J lost 4, with 12 bases in between. CDR3 coding DNA: TGTGCCAGCAGTGAGACAGCTTTAAGCTATGGCTACACCTTC. It yields the protein CASSETALSYGYTF.

The V gene is TRBV4-1, the J gene TRBJ1-5; D remains ambiguous. The CDR3 extends over 13 amino acids. V lost 0 bases to trimming and J lost 6 bases, with 6 bases between them. Germline V gene data show CDR1 as MGHRA and CDR2 as YSYEKL. CDR3 sequence reads: CASSQDTFQPQHF. CDR3 coding DNA: TGCGCCAGCAGCCAAGATACTTTTCAGCCCCAGCATTTT.

With respect to this clone: Relative to the germline gene, one junction end is altered; a read error may explain this. The chain has TRBV23-1 and TRBJ2-2; TRBD2 aligns across 14 bases. TRBV23-1 is an ORF; its function is uncertain. This CDR3 comprises 19 residues. Here the CDR3 reads CAGREGTGGLAGVAGELFF. The DNA of the CDR3 is TGCGCCGGCAGGGAGGGGACAGGGGGACTAGCGGGAGTTGCCGGGGAGCTGTTTTTT.

This clone came up once. V gene TRBV27 combines with J gene TRBJ2-7, with TRBD2 as a possible D gene (6 bases). CDR1 and CDR2 (germline): MNHEY, SMNVEV (reference sequence). This CDR3 is 12 amino acids long. Deletions cut 4 bases from V and 7 bases from J, with 11 bases between. CDR3 sequence (DNA): TGTGCCAGCAGTTCAGGAGGGTGGGAGCAGTACTTC. This gives the protein CASSSGGWEQYF.

This chain links TRBV2 with TRBJ1-5; D is unresolved. V gave up 5 bases and J gave up 1 base, with 15 bases separating them. Germline CDR1 and CDR2: SNHLY and FYNNEI. The CDR3 covers 16 residues. CDR3 residues: CASSRTGSESNQPQHF. DNA of the CDR3: TGTGCCAGCAGTAGGACCGGGAGCGAGAGCAATCAGCCCCAGCATTTT.

This chain uses TRBV5-1 with TRBJ2-2; tentatively, D is TRBD2 (6 bases). There are 13 residues in the CDR3. V was trimmed by 9 bases and J by 1 base, leaving 10 bases between them. Germline V lookup: CDR1 SGHRS, CDR2 YFSETQ. The CDR3 DNA reads as TGCGCCACCCGAGCGGGGAACACCGGGGAGCTGTTTTTT. The encoded protein is CATRAGNTGELFF.

This chain uses TRBV20-1 with TRBJ2-1; D is undetermined. Germline loops: CDR1 DFQATT, CDR2 SNEGSKA (reference sequence). The CDR3 is 11 amino acids. V lost 3 bases, J lost 5 bases, and 5 bases lay in between. Written as DNA, the CDR3 is TGCAGTGCTAGCATCCACAATGAGCAGTTCTTC. Protein: CSASIHNEQFF.

The CDR3 nucleotides read TGCGCCAGCAGCTTAACAGTTTCCTACGAGCAGTACTTC. This gives the protein CASSLTVSYEQYF. The chain employs TRBV5-1 and TRBJ2-7, with no clear D. The ends were cut back, 2 bases at V and 1 base at J, with 7 bases in the middle. Germline V lookup: CDR1 SGHRS, CDR2 YFSETQ. This CDR3 is 13 amino acids long.

Only one count was recorded for this clone. The CDR3 DNA sequence: TGTGCCAGCAGTCCGGGATTTATAAAACCCGGGGAGCTGTTTTTT. Translated, it gives CASSPGFIKPGELFF. The chain combines TRBV27 with TRBJ2-2, with TRBD2 as a possible D gene (5 bases). The CDR3 covers 15 residues. Germline V gene sequence: CDR1 MNHEY, CDR2 SMNVEV (reference sequence). Deletions cut 5 bases from V and 6 bases from J, with 16 bases between.

V usage is TRBV7-9 and J usage is TRBJ1-4; a possible D gene is TRBD1 (6 bases). The CDR3 runs to 17 residues. V dropped 0 bases and J dropped 3 bases, with 14 bases sitting between them. Germline V gives CDR1 SEHNR, CDR2 FQNEAQ (reference sequence). The DNA for the CDR3 is TGTGCCAGCAGCTTAGCGCAGAGGGGGAGAGCTAATGAAAAACTGTTTTTT. Protein: CASSLAQRGRANEKLFF.

The V call is TRBV4-3, the J call TRBJ2-7, with a weak D call TRBD2 (5 bases). CDR3 length: 17 residues. CDR1 is LGHNA and CDR2 is YSLEER in the germline V gene. The V end lost 2 bases, the J end lost 5 bases, and 22 bases lay between the germline ends. The CDR3 region is CASSQNMDSTTGNEQYF. CDR3 DNA: TGCGCCAGCAGCCAAAATATGGATTCTACTACGGGGAACGAGCAGTACTTC.